This TCR beta chain was found in a study of PD-1 blockade in classical Hodgkin lymphoma. General study findings and limits: With respect to the repertoire differences, their causes, possibly disease activity or prior therapy, remain undefined.

V lost 10 bases and J lost 3, with 19 bases in between. This CDR3 contains 14 residues. Looked up from germline, CDR1 is MNHEY and CDR2 is SVGAGI. The data were produced by immunoSEQ multiplex PCR, yet TCRdb's version contains in-frame clones alone and is incomplete. The table records 11,000 or so clones, 70% to 90% of them present only once. Each and every patient relapsed after autologous stem cell transplantation, and patients got differing brentuximab vedotin exposure. Best response was recorded as complete response, partial response or progressive disease. This clone was counted once. Its antigen is unknown.

The sample here was peripheral blood mononuclear cells (PBMCs), taken at baseline. This clonotype was obtained from a human donor with classical Hodgkin lymphoma. V is TRBV6-5 and J is TRBJ2-7; D may be TRBD2 (6 bases). This CDR3 is CATSRDFTLYEQYF. CDR3 nucleotide sequence: TGTGCCACCAGCCGGGACTTCACTCTCTACGAGCAGTACTTC.